This passage covers 15 T cell receptor beta chains from one sample sequenced in a study of T cells in Graves' hyperthyroidism and ophthalmopathy (dated by TCRdb to the late 2010s). To prepare the library, multiplex PCR was applied. The sequencing machine was an Illumina HiSeq 2000. TCR beta CDR3 regions were amplified from RNA transcripts. The TCR CDR3 was subjected to a first round of RT-PCR using the HTBI primer set and the Qiagen OneStep RT-PCR kit. The raw public data were reprocessed by TCRdb itself: fastp quality trimming at Q25, MiXCR clonotype calling, in-frame beta chains only. Merged by CDR3 protein, the rows form single entries marked with the most common genes and DNA. In all, the sample holds some 350,000 distinct CDR3 sequences, and about a fifth of those were seen once. The ten largest make up 3% to 4% of the sample. Sequencing used blood. The receptor source for this set is a woman aged 18-29 years with Graves' hyperthyroidism.

This clonotype was counted at least ten times. The rearrangement uses TRBV28 and TRBJ1-1; D not certain. The germline CDR1 and CDR2 sequences are MDHEN and SYDVKM. CDR3 size: 15 residues. V was cut by 6 bases and J by 4 bases, with 18 bases left in between. This chain's CDR3 is CASSFGSFSPTEAFF. The DNA of the CDR3 is TGTGCCAGCAGCTTTGGTAGCTTTAGTCCCACTGAAGCTTTCTTT.

This clonotype was counted only a few times. The rearrangement joins TRBV5-1 to TRBJ2-7, with TRBD1 matching over 9 bases. The germline gives CDR1 SGHRS, CDR2 YFSETQ. V lost 0 bases to trimming and J lost 4 bases; unmatched junction nucleotides: 5. This CDR3 comprises 15 residues. DNA for the CDR3: TGCGCCAGCAGCTTGGCCACAGGGGGCATTTACGAGCAGTACTTC. It codes for CASSLATGGIYEQYF.

This sequence joins TRBV13 and TRBJ1-2; 9 nucleotides line up with TRBD1. Germline values: CDR1 PRHDT, CDR2 FYEKMQ (reference sequence). Trimming removed 5 bases from V and 1 base from J; junction bases left unmatched: 8. The CDR3 loop spans 16 amino acids. The chain's CDR3 is CASSQGQGIVNYGYTF. The DNA for the CDR3 is TGTGCCAGCAGCCAGGGACAGGGTATCGTTAACTATGGCTACACCTTC.

The sample holds many counts of this clonotype. The chain uses TRBV11-2 and TRBJ1-5; D not resolved. Trimming removed 0 bases at V and 6 bases at J, with 15 bases between. The germline V gene has CDR1 SGHAT and CDR2 FQNNGV. This CDR3 comprises 16 residues. CDR3 protein: CASSLDQPDSGQPQHF. The CDR3 DNA follows: TGTGCCAGCAGCTTAGACCAGCCTGATAGCGGTCAGCCCCAGCATTTT.

This clonotype was detected many times. V and J are TRBV30 and TRBJ2-7; 9 bases agree with TRBD1. V shed 4 bases and J 0 bases; nucleotides not matched to a gene: 4. The germline V gene has CDR1 GTSNPN and CDR2 SVGIG (reference sequence). The CDR3 is 14 residues long. This chain's CDR3 is CAWTRDRDSYEQYF. The CDR3 DNA sequence: TGTGCCTGGACCCGGGACAGGGACTCCTACGAGCAGTACTTC. Filled out from reference TRBV30 and TRBJ2-7, the complete variable domain reads SQTIHQWPATLVQPVGSPLSLECTVEGTSNPNLYWYRQAAGRGLQLLFYSVGIGQISSEVPQNLSASRPQDRQFILSSKKLLLSDSGFYLCAWTRDRDSYEQYFGPGTRLTVT.

In its sample, this clonotype was seen many times. The J gene is TRBJ2-5, the V gene TRBV5-1; the match to TRBD2 covers 9 bases. Germline CDR1 and CDR2: SGHRS and YFSETQ. The CDR3 covers 15 residues. V was clipped by 2 bases and J by 1 base; unmatched bases: 3. CDR3 coding DNA: TGCGCCAGCAGCTTAAGCGGGGGGTCCCAAGAGACCCAGTACTTC. It specifies CASSLSGGSQETQYF.

In this sample, this clonotype turned up many times. The chain has TRBV10-3 and TRBJ2-7; no firm D call. This CDR3 is 13 amino acids long. V was shortened by 8 bases and J by 2 bases, with 13 bases between the two germline ends. From germline, CDR1 is ENHRY and CDR2 SYGVKD. The CDR3 reads CAIGVGNAYEQYF. CDR3 DNA: TGTGCCATCGGAGTTGGCAACGCCTACGAGCAGTACTTC.

Comments on this clonotype: A read error may produce the germline difference seen at one junction end. CDR3 DNA sequence: TGTGCCAGCCAGGAGGGGTCTAGCAATCAGCCGCAGCATTTT. It specifies CASQEGSSNQPQHF. The V and J genes are TRBV12-3 or TRBV12-4 and TRBJ1-5; D may be TRBD1 (5 bases). This CDR3 has 14 residues.

This clonotype showed up many times. The rearrangement uses TRBV5-1 and TRBJ2-7; TRBD2 aligns across 7 bases. Germline CDR1 and CDR2: SGHRS and YFSETQ. V was clipped by 4 bases and J by 2 bases; unmatched bases: 9. The CDR3 extends over 15 amino acids. CDR3 sequence reads: CASSQLAGTTYEQYF. CDR3 DNA: TGCGCCAGCAGCCAACTCGCGGGGACTACCTACGAGCAGTACTTC.

In its sample, this clonotype was seen many times. The CDR3 loop reads CASSLDVVGVKYF. CDR3 bases: TGTGCCAGCAGCTTAGATGTGGTGGGCGTTAAGTACTTC. The rearrangement uses TRBV7-2 and TRBJ2-4; no clear D gene. The germline V gene has CDR1 SGHTA and CDR2 FQGNSA. The V end was cut by 1 base, the J end by 14 bases, with 15 bases between. The CDR3 is 13 residues long.

This clonotype has ten or more counts. The chain employs TRBV5-4 and TRBJ2-5; 8 bases map to TRBD2. Germline lookup yields CDR1 SGHNT and CDR2 YYREEE (reference sequence). The CDR3 covers 14 residues. The junction had 8 bases not matched to a gene; V was cut back by 6 bases and J by 4 bases. CDR3: CASKYLSGGETQYF. The DNA for the CDR3 is TGTGCCAGCAAATACCTCAGCGGGGGAGAGACCCAGTACTTC.

This clonotype occurred many times. The genes are TRBV5-1 and TRBJ2-2, with D perhaps TRBD2 (6 bases). V was trimmed by 0 bases and J by 1 base, leaving 7 bases between them. The CDR3 consists of 15 residues. Germline CDR1 and CDR2: SGHRS and YFSETQ. The CDR3 sequence is CASSLDGRNTGELFF. CDR3 nucleotides: TGCGCCAGCAGCTTGGACGGGAGGAACACCGGGGAGCTGTTTTTT.

This clonotype came up many times. V gene TRBV6-1 combines with J gene TRBJ2-7, with D perhaps matching TRBD2 (6 bases). The germline V gene encodes CDR1 MNHNS and CDR2 SASEGT. The CDR3 runs 12 residues. V was cut by 3 bases and J by 5 bases, with 8 bases left in between. The DNA of the CDR3 is TGTGCCAGCAGTGAGGCGGGGAACGAGCAGTACTTC. It translates to CASSEAGNEQYF.

This clonotype was found many times. The chain carries TRBV2 and TRBJ2-2; 12 bases fit TRBD2. The CDR3 extends over 18 amino acids. CDR1 SNHLY and CDR2 FYNNEI come from the germline V gene. J gave up 1 base and V 2 bases, and 5 bases lay outside the gene matches. The DNA for the CDR3 is TGTGCCAGCAGTGAAAGGCTACTAGCGGGGGGGAACACCGGGGAGCTGTTTTTT. Its translation is CASSERLLAGGNTGELFF.

At least ten counts were recorded for this clonotype. The chain joins TRBV2 to TRBJ2-7, with 10 bases identical to TRBD1. V gave up 7 bases and J gave up 5 bases; unmatched junction bases: 8. The length of the CDR3 is 14 residues. CDR1 is SNHLY and CDR2 is FYNNEI in the germline V gene. The CDR3 sequence: CASIPGTGDNEQYF. The CDR3 coding sequence is TGTGCCAGCATCCCCGGGACAGGGGACAACGAGCAGTACTTC.